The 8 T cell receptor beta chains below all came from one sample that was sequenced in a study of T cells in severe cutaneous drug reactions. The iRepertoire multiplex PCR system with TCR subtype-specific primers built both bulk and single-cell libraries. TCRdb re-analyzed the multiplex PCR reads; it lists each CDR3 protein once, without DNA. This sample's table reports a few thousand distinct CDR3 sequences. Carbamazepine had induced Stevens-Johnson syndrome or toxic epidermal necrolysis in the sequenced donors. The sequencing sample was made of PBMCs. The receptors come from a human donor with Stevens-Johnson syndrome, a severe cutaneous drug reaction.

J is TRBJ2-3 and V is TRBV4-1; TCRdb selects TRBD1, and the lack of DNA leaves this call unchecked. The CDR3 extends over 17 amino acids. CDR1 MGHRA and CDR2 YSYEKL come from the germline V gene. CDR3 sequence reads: CATSRDRDDTSTDTQYF.

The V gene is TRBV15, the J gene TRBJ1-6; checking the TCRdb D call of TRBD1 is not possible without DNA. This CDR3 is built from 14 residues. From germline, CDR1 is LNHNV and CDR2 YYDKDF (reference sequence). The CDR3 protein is CATSRGQGPSPLHF.

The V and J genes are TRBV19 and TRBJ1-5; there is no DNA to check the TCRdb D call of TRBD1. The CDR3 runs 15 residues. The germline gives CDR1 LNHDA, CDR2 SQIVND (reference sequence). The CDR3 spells CASIPTGGSNQPQHF.

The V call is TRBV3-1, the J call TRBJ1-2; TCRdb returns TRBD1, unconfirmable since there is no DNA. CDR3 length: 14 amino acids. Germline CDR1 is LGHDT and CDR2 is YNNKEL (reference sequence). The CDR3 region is CASRGTGLNYGYTF.

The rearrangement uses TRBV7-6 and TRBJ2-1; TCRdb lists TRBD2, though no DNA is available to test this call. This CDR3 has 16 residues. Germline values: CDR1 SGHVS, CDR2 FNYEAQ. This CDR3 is CASSLVGEGSYNEQFF.

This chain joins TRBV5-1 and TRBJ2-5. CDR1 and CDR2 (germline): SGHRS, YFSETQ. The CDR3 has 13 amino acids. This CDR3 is CASSLYVQETQYF.

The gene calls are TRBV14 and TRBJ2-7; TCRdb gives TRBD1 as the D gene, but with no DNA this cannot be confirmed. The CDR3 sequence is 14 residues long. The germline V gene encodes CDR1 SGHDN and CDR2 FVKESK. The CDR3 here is CASKPPGYAYEQYF.

The CDR3 loop is CASSLAGPLYSPLHF. This chain uses TRBV5-1 with TRBJ1-6. Germline V gene sequence: CDR1 SGHRS, CDR2 YFSETQ. The CDR3 consists of 15 residues. The full variable domain, its missing parts supplied by reference TRBV5-1 and TRBJ1-6, is KAGVTQTPRYLIKTRGQQVTLSCSPISGHRSVSWYQQTPGQGLQFLFEYFSETQRNKGNFPGRFSGRQFSNSRSEMNVSTLELGDSALYLCASSLAGPLYSPLHFGNGTRLTVT.